Below are 6 T cell receptor beta chains sequenced from a single sample in a study of blood T cell repertoires in COVID-19. The assay was immunoSEQ multiplex PCR, and TCRdb's table has in-frame clones only and misses some. The sample consists of a few hundred thousand clones, 70% to 90% of them appearing once. The material sequenced was peripheral blood. These receptors all come from a woman between 50 and 59 years old with active or convalescent COVID-19.

CDR3 region: CASSPLATTSANYGYTF. CDR3 DNA: TGTGCCAGCAGCCCGTTAGCGACAACGAGCGCGAACTATGGCTACACCTTC. The chain links TRBV5-5 to TRBJ1-2; D call uncertain. CDR3 length: 17 residues. The germline V gene encodes CDR1 SGHKS and CDR2 YYEKEE (reference sequence). The ends were cut back, 4 bases at V and 2 bases at J, with 21 bases in the middle. The variable domain in full, completed from reference TRBV5-5 and TRBJ1-2, reads DAGVTQSPTHLIKTRGQQVTLRCSPISGHKSVSWYQQVLGQGPQFIFQYYEKEERGRGNFPDRFSARQFPNYSSELNVNALLLGDSALYLCASSPLATTSANYGYTFGSGTRLTVV.

The rearrangement joins TRBV7-9 to TRBJ2-2, with a tentative D call TRBD1 (6 bases). Trimming pared 2 bases from V and 4 bases from J, leaving 8 bases between. The germline V gene encodes CDR1 SEHNR and CDR2 FQNEAQ (reference sequence). The CDR3 consists of 14 residues. CDR3 sequence reads: CASSLTRGTGELFF. In DNA, the CDR3 is TGTGCCAGCAGCTTAACCAGGGGCACCGGGGAGCTGTTTTTT.

J is TRBJ2-1 and V is TRBV27; D is unclear. Per germline, CDR1 MNHEY and CDR2 SMNVEV (reference sequence). V was trimmed by 2 bases and J by 6 bases, leaving 11 bases between them. The CDR3 has 14 residues. Written as DNA, the CDR3 is TGTGCCAGCAGTTTAGTTCAGTTTCGCAATGAGCAGTTCTTC. Its protein product is CASSLVQFRNEQFF.

This chain links TRBV3-1 (or the pseudogene TRBV3-2) with TRBJ2-7, with a tentative D call TRBD2 (7 bases). V was shortened by 4 bases and J by 2 bases, with 18 bases between the two germline ends. Germline values: CDR1 LGHDT, CDR2 YNNKEL (reference sequence). The CDR3 runs 16 residues. CDR3 bases: TGTGCCAGCAGCCCCCCAAAAGGGGGGGCGACCTACGAGCAGTACTTC. This translates into CASSPPKGGATYEQYF.

The chain carries TRBV10-3 and TRBJ2-7; D remains unclear. V was pared by 5 bases and J by 3 bases, with 5 bases between. The CDR3 contains 11 residues. Germline values: CDR1 ENHRY, CDR2 SYGVKD. The DNA of the CDR3 is TGTGCCATCAGTTCAGACTACGAGCAGTACTTC. Residues: CAISSDYEQYF.

The chain carries TRBV3-1 (or the pseudogene TRBV3-2) and TRBJ2-7, with D hard to call. V was shortened by 5 bases and J by 4 bases, with 12 bases between the two germline ends. Germline CDR1 LGHDT, CDR2 YNNKEL (reference sequence). This CDR3 spans 13 amino acids. The CDR3 sequence: CASSGLGYYEQYF. DNA for the CDR3: TGTGCCAGCAGCGGGCTGGGTTATTACGAGCAGTACTTC.